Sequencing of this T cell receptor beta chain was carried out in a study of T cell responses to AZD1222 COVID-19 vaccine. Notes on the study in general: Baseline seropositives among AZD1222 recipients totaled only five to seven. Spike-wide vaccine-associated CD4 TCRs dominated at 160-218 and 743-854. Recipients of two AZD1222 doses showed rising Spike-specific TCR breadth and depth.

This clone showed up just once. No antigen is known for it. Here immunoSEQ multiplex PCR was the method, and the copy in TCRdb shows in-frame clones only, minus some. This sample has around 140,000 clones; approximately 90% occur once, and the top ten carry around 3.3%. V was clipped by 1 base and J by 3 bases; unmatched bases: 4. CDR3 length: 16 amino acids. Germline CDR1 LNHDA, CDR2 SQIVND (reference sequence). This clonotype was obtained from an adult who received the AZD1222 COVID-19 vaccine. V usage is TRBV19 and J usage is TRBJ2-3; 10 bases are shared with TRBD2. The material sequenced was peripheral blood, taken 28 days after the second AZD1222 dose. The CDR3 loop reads CASSIGGSGRTDTQYF. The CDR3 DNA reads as TGTGCCAGTAGTATAGGAGGTAGCGGGAGGACAGATACGCAGTATTTT.